A selection of T cell receptor beta chains follows, all from one sample in a study of blood T cell repertoires in COVID-19. Data came from immunoSEQ multiplex PCR; TCRdb stores just in-frame clones and leaves some out. The sample gives approximately 64,000 clones, over 75% of which show up once; 3% to 4.5% is in the top ten. Material: peripheral blood. These TCRs come from a man aged 70-80 years with acute or convalescent COVID-19. Both conserved end residues are part of each CDR3. A D gene is named only where the DNA matches it firmly. Some rows have no size entry. The others give once, few or many, or a class for an expanded clone.

TRBJ2-3 TRBV19 TRBD1 - TGTGCCAGTAGTATAGTAGGGACAGTTACAGATACGCAGTATTTT CASSIVGTVTDTQYF
TRBJ1-2 TRBV2 - - TGTGCCAGCAGTGTTCAGGGATCGAACTATGGCTACACCTTC CASSVQGSNYGYTF
TRBJ2-7 TRBV6-6 TRBD2 - TGTGCCAGCAGTTACTCCGGGACTAGCTGGTCCTACGAGCAGTACTTC CASSYSGTSWSYEQYF
TRBJ2-4 TRBV7-3 - - TGTGCCAGCAGCTCAGATCCAGGGGTAAAAAACATTCAGTACTTC CASSSDPGVKNIQYF
TRBJ2-3 TRBV24-1 TRBD2 - TGTGCCACCAGTGGGACTAGCGGGGTCTCCAATACGCAGTATTTT CATSGTSGVSNTQYF
TRBJ2-3 TRBV6-2/TRBV6-3 - - TGTGCCAGCAGTTCCAGGGGGGTAAGCACAGATACGCAGTATTTT CASSSRGVSTDTQYF
TRBJ2-3 TRBV3-1/TRBV3-2 TRBD2 - TGTGCCAGCAGTACGCCGGGACTAGCCCCAGATACGCAGTATTTT CASSTPGLAPDTQYF
TRBJ2-7 TRBV15 - - TGTGCCACCAGCAGAGAAGACAGGCGGAACGAGCAGTACTTC CATSREDRRNEQYF
TRBJ2-5 TRBV5-1 TRBD2 few TGCGCCAGCAGCTTCTTAGCGGGGCAAGAGACCCAGTACTTC CASSFLAGQETQYF
TRBJ2-1 TRBV6-5 TRBD1 once TGTGCCAGCAGTTGGACAGGTTCAAACCAATACAATGAGCAGTTCTTC CASSWTGSNQYNEQFF
TRBJ1-2 TRBV9 - - TGTGCCAGCAGCGTAGGGACAGCCAGTAACTATGGCTACACCTTC CASSVGTASNYGYTF
TRBJ1-4 TRBV27 - - TGTGCCAGCAGTTTAGGACAGCGACATGAAAAACTGTTTTTT CASSLGQRHEKLFF
TRBJ1-6 TRBV27 - - TGTGCCAGCACCTCAGGGAATTCACCCCTCCACTTT CASTSGNSPLHF
TRBJ2-3 TRBV18 TRBD2 - TGTGCCAGCTCACCAATTGCGGGGGGGCCCGATACGCAGTATTTT CASSPIAGGPDTQYF
TRBJ2-5 TRBV9 TRBD2 once TGTGCCAGCAGCGTAGGGGAGACTAGCGGGGGGGCCGGGACCCAGTACTTC CASSVGETSGGAGTQYF
TRBJ1-1 TRBV29-1 TRBD1 - TGCAGCGTTGACCCCACGGGACAGGGGTTTGAAGCTTTCTTT CSVDPTGQGFEAFF
TRBJ1-1 TRBV19 TRBD1 - TGTGCCAGTAGTTTAGACAGGGCGTATACTGAAGCTTTCTTT CASSLDRAYTEAFF
TRBJ2-3 TRBV9 TRBD2 - TGTGCCAGCAGCGTAGACGCTAGCGGGATCGGAGATACGCAGTATTTT CASSVDASGIGDTQYF
TRBJ2-5 TRBV6-4 - - TGTGCCAGCAGTAGACAGGGAGGAGAGACCCAGTACTTC CASSRQGGETQYF
TRBJ2-7 TRBV27 - - TGTGCCAGCAGTAAAGCGGTAAACTACGAGCAGTACTTC CASSKAVNYEQYF
TRBJ1-4 TRBV30 TRBD1 - TGTGCCTGGGCTGGACAGGGGGGGACTAATGAAAAACTGTTTTTT CAWAGQGGTNEKLFF
TRBJ2-3 TRBV7-3 TRBD2 few TGTGCCAGCAGCTTAATCCCTTTCGGGGGGGGCGGAGATACGCAGTATTTT CASSLIPFGGGGDTQYF
TRBJ1-1 TRBV3-1/TRBV3-2 - - TGTGCCAGCAGGGGGGGCACTGAAGCTTTCTTT CASRGGTEAFF
TRBJ2-1 TRBV27 - few TGTGCCAGCAGTTTATCGGGTAGGAACAGGGACAATGAGCAGTTCTTC CASSLSGRNRDNEQFF
TRBJ2-7 TRBV7-3 TRBD2 - TGTGCCAGCAGCCTGACTAGCGGGGGGACCCCCTACGAGCAGTACTTC CASSLTSGGTPYEQYF
TRBJ2-1 TRBV11-2 TRBD2 - TGTGCCAGCAGGATAGCGACTAGCGGTAGGAGGAATGAGCAGTTCTTC CASRIATSGRRNEQFF
TRBJ1-2 TRBV27 TRBD1 - TGTGCCAGCAGTTTGGCAGGGGGCTATGGCTACACCTTC CASSLAGGYGYTF
TRBJ1-5 TRBV30 TRBD1 - TGTGCCTGGAGTGTGGCCTTCGACAGGGATGGCAATCAGCCCCAGCATTTT CAWSVAFDRDGNQPQHF
TRBJ2-5 TRBV7-7 TRBD2 - TGTGCCAGCAGCTTAGTAGCGGGGGGCCTGTTCCCTCAGTACTTC CASSLVAGGLFPQYF
TRBJ2-3 TRBV7-6 TRBD1 - TGTGCCAGCAGCCCAGGACAGGGTGGTAGCACAGATACGCAGTATTTT CASSPGQGGSTDTQYF
TRBJ2-7 TRBV28 TRBD1 - TGTGCCAGCAGTTACCCACAGGGGAGAAAGTACTTC CASSYPQGRKYF
TRBJ2-1 TRBV29-1 TRBD2 - TGCAGCGTTGACGTATTTACTAGCGGGTCACTCAATTACAATGAGCAGTTCTTC CSVDVFTSGSLNYNEQFF
TRBJ2-1 TRBV10-3 TRBD1 - TGTGCCATCAGCCTGGACAGGGGGCCAGGAAGGATCAATGAGCAGTTCTTC CAISLDRGPGRINEQFF
TRBJ1-6 TRBV6-5 - - TGTGCCAGCAGCTCTCAGGGCGCAATTAATTCACCCCTCCACTTT CASSSQGAINSPLHF
TRBJ1-6 TRBV2 TRBD1 - TGTGCCAACGGGACAGGGAGGGGTTCACCCCTCCACTTT CANGTGRGSPLHF
TRBJ1-1 TRBV6-5 - - TGTGCCAGCAGTACAGGGTGGACCACTGAAGCTTTCTTT CASSTGWTTEAFF
TRBJ1-2 TRBV3-1/TRBV3-2 - once TGTGCCAGCAGCCAATACAGCAACTATGGCTACACCTTC CASSQYSNYGYTF
TRBJ1-1 TRBV13 - - TGTGCCAGCAGCTTAGGGGGGGGGCCCAACACTGAAGCTTTCTTT CASSLGGGPNTEAFF
TRBJ1-2 TRBV6-1 - - TGTGCCAGCAGTGACGTTGACAGATCCTATGGCTACACCTTC CASSDVDRSYGYTF
TRBJ1-2 TRBV12-3/TRBV12-4 TRBD1 once TGTGCCAGCAGCCGGAGGGGGCTGGGCTACACCTTC CASSRRGLGYTF
TRBJ2-3 TRBV6-2/TRBV6-3 TRBD1 - TGTGCCAGCAGTTACCGGACAGGGGAGATAGATACGCAGTATTTT CASSYRTGEIDTQYF
TRBJ1-2 TRBV7-2 - - TGTGCCAGCAGCTTAGCCCCCAGGGGAGACTTCGAAGGCTACACCTTC CASSLAPRGDFEGYTF
TRBJ2-7 TRBV29-1 TRBD1 - TGCAGCGTTGAAGACCCGGACAGGAACTACGAGCAGTACTTC CSVEDPDRNYEQYF
TRBJ1-1 TRBV7-2 TRBD1 - TGTGCCAGCAGCCGGGGACAGATGAACACTGAAGCTTTCTTT CASSRGQMNTEAFF
TRBJ1-2 TRBV6-5 - few TGTGCCAGCAGCCGAACGTCCGGGAACTATGGCTACACCTTC CASSRTSGNYGYTF
TRBJ2-3 TRBV4-1 TRBD2 - TGCGCCAGCAGCCAGCACCTGACCTCAGCGGGGGGCACAGATACGCAGTATTTT CASSQHLTSAGGTDTQYF
TRBJ2-4 TRBV27 - once TGTGCCAGCAGCCCACACCGCAGGGACTTGTCGATAGCCAAAAACATTCAGTACTTC CASSPHRRDLSIAKNIQYF
TRBJ1-2 TRBV29-1 TRBD1 - TGCAGCGCCGGCCCGGACAGGGGGCGCCAAGATGGCTACACCTTC CSAGPDRGRQDGYTF
TRBJ2-7 TRBV5-1 - - TGCGCCAGCAGCCTTTCGAGCAACTACGAGCAGTACTTC CASSLSSNYEQYF
TRBJ2-7 TRBV7-2 - - TGTGCCAGCAGCTTAAGACCGGGACACATCTCCTACGAGCAGTACTTC CASSLRPGHISYEQYF
TRBJ2-5 TRBV7-3 TRBD2 - TGTGCCAGCAGCGACTCAGCGGGGGGTACAGAGACCCAGTACTTC CASSDSAGGTETQYF
TRBJ1-5 TRBV6-6 - - TGTGCCAGCAGTTACGGGCAGGGCGGCAATCAGCCCCAGCATTTT CASSYGQGGNQPQHF
TRBJ1-5 TRBV18 TRBD1 - TGTGCCAGCTCACGGGCCGGGACAGGGGGCTCTCAGCCCCAGCATTTT CASSRAGTGGSQPQHF
TRBJ2-1 TRBV5-1 - - TGCGCCAGCAGCTTAGAAGGGGAATCCTACAATGAGCAGTTCTTC CASSLEGESYNEQFF
TRBJ2-7 TRBV2 TRBD2 - TGTGCCAGCGATAGCGGGGGCAGGCCTTACGAGCAGTACTTC CASDSGGRPYEQYF
TRBJ2-7 TRBV5-4 - - TGTGCCAGCAGCAAGGGAGGCTACGAGCAGTACTTC CASSKGGYEQYF
TRBJ1-6 TRBV7-9 - few TGTGCCAGCAGCCCGGACAGCGATAATTCACCCCTCCACTTT CASSPDSDNSPLHF